Listed below are T cell receptor beta chains from one sample, sequenced in a study of T cells expressing NK-cell markers. From the 5' RACE reads, TCRdb lists one entry per CDR3 protein and no DNA. The listing contains 500,000 to 600,000 distinct CDR3 sequences. The sample was blood T cells: a sorted CD56 or NKG2C T cell subset, CD4+ or CD8+ T cells, or bulk PBMC T cells (not recorded which). The receptors stem from a man aged 18 to 35 in good health. Both conserved end residues are part of each CDR3. Each record gives: V gene, J gene, CDR3 protein.

v_gene: TRBV20-1; j_gene: TRBJ1-1; CDR3aa: CSAAVGATGTEAFF
v_gene: TRBV5-1; j_gene: TRBJ1-1; CDR3aa: CASRSGLVGAFF
v_gene: TRBV6-2/TRBV6-3; j_gene: TRBJ2-3; CDR3aa: CASTGERDTQYF
v_gene: TRBV7-3; j_gene: TRBJ2-3; CDR3aa: CASSMIGPGPDTQYF
v_gene: TRBV29-1; j_gene: TRBJ2-3; CDR3aa: CSVAAGIGTQYF
v_gene: TRBV20-1; j_gene: TRBJ2-3; CDR3aa: CSARDLFLAGYTDTQYF
v_gene: TRBV27; j_gene: TRBJ2-1; CDR3aa: CASRKFTSGKSYNEQFF
v_gene: TRBV27; j_gene: TRBJ2-1; CDR3aa: CASSSTVGPTGNEQFF
v_gene: TRBV6-4; j_gene: TRBJ2-3; CDR3aa: CASSDSTSGFTDTQYF
v_gene: TRBV7-3; j_gene: TRBJ2-1; CDR3aa: CASSVNLGANEQFF
v_gene: TRBV6-1; j_gene: TRBJ2-7; CDR3aa: CASRGLAQGEQYF
v_gene: TRBV18; j_gene: TRBJ2-7; CDR3aa: CASSPLSPQLEQYF
v_gene: TRBV7-6; j_gene: TRBJ2-2; CDR3aa: CASRDEAQAGELFF
v_gene: TRBV20-1; j_gene: TRBJ2-1; CDR3aa: CSARDQDWYMNEQFF
v_gene: TRBV6-4; j_gene: TRBJ2-5; CDR3aa: CASSDLPGQTQYF
v_gene: TRBV6-2/TRBV6-3; j_gene: TRBJ2-7; CDR3aa: CASSQRAGGTPGEQYF
v_gene: TRBV7-9; j_gene: TRBJ2-7; CDR3aa: CASNRGREDPYEQYF
v_gene: TRBV6-2/TRBV6-3; j_gene: TRBJ2-3; CDR3aa: CASSYDWGDTQYF
v_gene: TRBV5-1; j_gene: TRBJ2-5; CDR3aa: CASRTGSQETQYF
v_gene: TRBV19; j_gene: TRBJ1-5; CDR3aa: CASSMGGAAQPQHF
v_gene: TRBV29-1; j_gene: TRBJ2-5; CDR3aa: CSVGAPGVQETQYF
v_gene: TRBV5-1; j_gene: TRBJ1-2; CDR3aa: CASSSQGASNGYTF
v_gene: TRBV7-8; j_gene: TRBJ1-1; CDR3aa: CASSRNDLTNTEAFF
v_gene: TRBV12-3/TRBV12-4; j_gene: TRBJ2-5; CDR3aa: CASSQGDREQETQYF
v_gene: TRBV5-1; j_gene: TRBJ1-1; CDR3aa: CASSSGSGRMGTEAFF
v_gene: TRBV13; j_gene: TRBJ2-1; CDR3aa: CASSLSGTGINEQFF
v_gene: TRBV4-3; j_gene: TRBJ2-1; CDR3aa: CASSQVAGGFGEQFF
v_gene: TRBV20-1; j_gene: TRBJ2-1; CDR3aa: CSPESGLAGNEQFF
v_gene: TRBV5-1; j_gene: TRBJ1-2; CDR3aa: CASSRTGQGAGYGYTF
v_gene: TRBV4-2; j_gene: TRBJ2-1; CDR3aa: CASSPSHLLRNNEQFF
v_gene: TRBV12-5; j_gene: TRBJ2-1; CDR3aa: CASGRTSGSNYNEQFF
v_gene: TRBV5-1; j_gene: TRBJ2-7; CDR3aa: CASSPTGTAIDGQYF
v_gene: TRBV10-3; j_gene: TRBJ2-2; CDR3aa: CAIKVGTTAGTGELFF
v_gene: TRBV5-1; j_gene: TRBJ2-1; CDR3aa: CASSLLAVGRNEQFF
v_gene: TRBV7-9; j_gene: TRBJ2-5; CDR3aa: CASSSVGHLQETQYF
v_gene: TRBV19; j_gene: TRBJ1-5; CDR3aa: CASSRRGPGQPQHF
v_gene: TRBV29-1; j_gene: TRBJ2-5; CDR3aa: CSHRGFGETQYF